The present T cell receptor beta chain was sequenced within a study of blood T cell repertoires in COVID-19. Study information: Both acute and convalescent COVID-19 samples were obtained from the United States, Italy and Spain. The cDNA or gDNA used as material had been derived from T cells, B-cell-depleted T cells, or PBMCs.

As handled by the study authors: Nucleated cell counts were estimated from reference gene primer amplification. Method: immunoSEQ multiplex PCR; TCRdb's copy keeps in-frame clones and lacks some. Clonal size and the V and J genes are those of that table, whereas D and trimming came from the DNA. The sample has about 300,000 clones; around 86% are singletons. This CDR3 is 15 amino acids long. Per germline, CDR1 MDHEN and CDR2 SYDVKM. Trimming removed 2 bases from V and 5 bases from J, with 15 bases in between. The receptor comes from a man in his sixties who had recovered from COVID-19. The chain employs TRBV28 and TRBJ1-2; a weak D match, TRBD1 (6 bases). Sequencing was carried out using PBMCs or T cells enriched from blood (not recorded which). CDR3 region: CASSLRLTGLYGYTF. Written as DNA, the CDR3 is TGTGCCAGCAGTTTAAGGTTAACAGGGTTGTATGGCTACACCTTC.